Detailed here is one TCR beta chain. What it binds is not known. CDR1 is SEHNR, CDR2 FQNEAQ, per germline (reference sequence). CDR3 length equals 14 residues. Trimming removed 4 bases from V and 7 bases from J, with 13 bases in between. This sample was included in a study of OX40 agonist ivuxolimab in advanced cancers. Across the whole study: The treatment was a fully human IgG2 OX40 agonist, ivuxolimab. A partial response was reached by three patients: one with hepatocellular carcinoma and two with cutaneous melanoma. Study conclusions and caveats: Dosing at 0.1 to 3.0 mg/kg was accompanied by clonal expansion of CD4+ and CD8+ blood T cells by week 6.

Sequencing used immunoSEQ multiplex PCR; TCRdb keeps in-frame clones, though not all of them. The table lists approximately 60,000 clones, 84% of them singletons. The sample consisted of CD4+ or CD8+ T cells sorted from blood, taken in a trial of the OX40 agonist ivuxolimab. This sequence was found in an adult with an advanced solid tumor such as melanoma, head and neck, liver or kidney cancer. The chain uses TRBV7-9 and TRBJ2-2; D remains unclear. The CDR3 loop reads CASSSGFGSGELFF. DNA of the CDR3: TGTGCCAGCAGCTCCGGGTTCGGCAGCGGGGAGCTGTTTTTT.